This T cell receptor (beta chain) is drawn from a study of OX40 agonist ivuxolimab in advanced cancers. Study at large: Patients achieving partial responses numbered three: one hepatocellular carcinoma case and two cutaneous melanoma cases.

This table comes from immunoSEQ multiplex PCR, and its TCRdb copy is limited to in-frame clones, with some not included. Of under 40,000 clones in the sample, more than 75% were seen once. V was cut by 5 bases and J by 3 bases, with 17 bases left in between. CDR3 size: 15 residues. Germline assignment: CDR1 SGHAT and CDR2 FQNNGV. The study, taken as a whole, reports: CD4+ T cells averaged fewer expanded clones than CD8+ T cells.

Turning to this clone: Its antigen is as yet unknown.

The origin of this receptor is an adult with an advanced solid tumor such as melanoma, head and neck, liver or kidney cancer. The sample was CD4+ or CD8+ T cells sorted from blood, taken in a trial of the OX40 agonist ivuxolimab. The rearrangement joins TRBV11-2 to TRBJ2-7, with a tentative D call TRBD1 (6 bases). The CDR3 coding sequence is TGTGCCAGCAGCCTAGGGGGTTACCAAGGCTACGAGCAGTACTTC. Amino acid sequence: CASSLGGYQGYEQYF.